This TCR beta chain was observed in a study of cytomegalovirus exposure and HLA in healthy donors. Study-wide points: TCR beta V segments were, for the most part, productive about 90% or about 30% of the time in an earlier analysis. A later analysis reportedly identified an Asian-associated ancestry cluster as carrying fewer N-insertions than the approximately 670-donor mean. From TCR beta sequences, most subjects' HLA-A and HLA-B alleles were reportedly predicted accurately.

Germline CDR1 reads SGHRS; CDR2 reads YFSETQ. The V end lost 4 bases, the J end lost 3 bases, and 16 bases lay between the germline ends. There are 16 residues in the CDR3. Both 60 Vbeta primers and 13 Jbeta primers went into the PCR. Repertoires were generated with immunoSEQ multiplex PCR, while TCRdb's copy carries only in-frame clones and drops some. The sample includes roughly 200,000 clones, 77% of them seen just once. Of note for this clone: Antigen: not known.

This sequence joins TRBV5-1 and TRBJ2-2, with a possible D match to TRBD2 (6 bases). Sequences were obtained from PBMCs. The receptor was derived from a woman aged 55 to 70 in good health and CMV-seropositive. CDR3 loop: CASSHGDFRDTGELFF. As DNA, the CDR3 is TGCGCCAGCAGCCATGGGGACTTCAGGGACACCGGGGAGCTGTTTTTT.